Here is one TCR beta chain with its context. The data belong to a study of cytotoxic CD8 clonotypes in ibrutinib-treated CLL. Generated by immunoSEQ multiplex PCR, the TCRdb table keeps only in-frame clones and is missing some. The sample yields about 40,000 clones, 65% to 70% seen once. Trimming stripped 2 bases from V and 2 bases from J, with 13 bases between. The CDR3 has 15 amino acids. CDR1 SGHDT and CDR2 YYEEEE come from the germline V gene. The sequence was obtained from a human donor with chronic lymphocytic leukemia. J is TRBJ1-1 and V is TRBV5-6; D call uncertain. The material sequenced was PBMCs, taken at disease progression, from a patient treated with ibrutinib. The CDR3 sequence is CASSFFSGRNTEAFF. Written as DNA, the CDR3 is TGTGCCAGCAGCTTTTTCAGCGGACGAAACACTGAAGCTTTCTTT.